These T cell receptor beta chains were read from a single sample in a study of blood T cell repertoires in COVID-19. Profiled with immunoSEQ multiplex PCR; TCRdb holds only in-frame clones, not every one. The table records some 200,000 clones, 85% to 95% of them present only once. Input material: peripheral blood. The source of these receptors is a man between 25 and 39 years old with COVID-19, enrolled during active disease. Each CDR3 is given with its conserved first and last residue. A D gene is named only where the DNA matches it firmly. Clone size is given for some rows only: seen once, a few or many times, or a class if the clone is expanded.

size,J,V,D,DNA,CDR3
.,TRBJ1-5,TRBV2,TRBD1,TGTGCCAGCAGCCGGACAGGGCGGAATCAGCCCCAGCATTTT,CASSRTGRNQPQHF
.,TRBJ1-1,TRBV7-3,TRBD1,TGTGCCAGCTCCTTGGGGACAGCGAACACTGAAGCTTTCTTT,CASSLGTANTEAFF
.,TRBJ1-2,TRBV6-5,TRBD1,TGTGCCACTACAAGGGGGGGACAGGGGCCGGGCGGCTACACCTTC,CATTRGGQGPGGYTF
.,TRBJ1-4,TRBV7-9,TRBD1,TGTGCCAGCAGCTCATCCCCGACAGGGGTTAATGAAAAACTGTTTTTT,CASSSSPTGVNEKLFF
.,TRBJ1-2,TRBV4-1,TRBD1,TGCGCCAGCAGCCAAGATTCAGGGGGCACCCCCTATGGCTACACCTTC,CASSQDSGGTPYGYTF
.,TRBJ2-1,TRBV5-5,.,TGTGCCAGCAGCTTGAAAGGGGGACGGATCCTGGGGAATGAGCAGTTCTTC,CASSLKGGRILGNEQFF
.,TRBJ1-1,TRBV19,TRBD1,TGTGCCAGTAGTAGGGACAGGAACACTGAAGCTTTCTTT,CASSRDRNTEAFF
.,TRBJ2-4,TRBV27,TRBD1,TGTGCCAGCAGTTTGGGACCGGTGACAGGGGCCAAAAACATTCAGTACTTC,CASSLGPVTGAKNIQYF
.,TRBJ1-1,TRBV7-9,TRBD1,TGTGCCAGCAGCTTGGACAGGACTGAAGCTTTCTTT,CASSLDRTEAFF
.,TRBJ2-1,TRBV2,.,TGTGCCAGCAGAGCAGGGGTCAAGGGGCCCTTCGGGCAGTTCTTC,CASRAGVKGPFGQFF
.,TRBJ2-2,TRBV24-1,TRBD1,TGTGCCACCAGGGGGACAGGGATATTGGACACCGGGGAGCTGTTTTTT,CATRGTGILDTGELFF
once,TRBJ2-1,TRBV5-1,TRBD1,TGCGCCAGCAGCTTGGACGGGACAGCTTCCTACAATGAGCAGTTCTTC,CASSLDGTASYNEQFF
.,TRBJ2-7,TRBV27,TRBD1,TGTGCCAGCAGTCGACTGGACAGGTCCTACGAGCAGTACTTC,CASSRLDRSYEQYF
.,TRBJ2-5,TRBV7-9,.,TGTGCCAGCAGCTTATTCCGCGAAGAGACCCAGTACTTC,CASSLFREETQYF
.,TRBJ2-5,TRBV6-2/TRBV6-3,.,TGTGCCAGCAGTTACCCAGGGGGAGGAGAGACCCAGTACTTC,CASSYPGGGETQYF
few,TRBJ1-3,TRBV6-1,.,TGTGCCAGCAGTCAAGCCACTACGGGTGGAAACACCATATATTTT,CASSQATTGGNTIYF
.,TRBJ2-3,TRBV10-1,TRBD1,TGCGCCAGCAGTATGACAGGGAAGGGCGCAGATACGCAGTATTTT,CASSMTGKGADTQYF
.,TRBJ2-1,TRBV19,TRBD2,TGTGCCAGTAGTATCGGGACTAGCGGGGACGTCTACAATGAGCAGTTCTTC,CASSIGTSGDVYNEQFF
.,TRBJ2-1,TRBV7-9,.,TGTGCCAGCAGCTTAGGGCTGGCAGCGGGCCTTACCTACAATGAGCAGTTCTTC,CASSLGLAAGLTYNEQFF
.,TRBJ1-1,TRBV6-1,TRBD1,TGTGCCAGCAGTGAACACAGGGGGGACACTGAAGCTTTCTTT,CASSEHRGDTEAFF